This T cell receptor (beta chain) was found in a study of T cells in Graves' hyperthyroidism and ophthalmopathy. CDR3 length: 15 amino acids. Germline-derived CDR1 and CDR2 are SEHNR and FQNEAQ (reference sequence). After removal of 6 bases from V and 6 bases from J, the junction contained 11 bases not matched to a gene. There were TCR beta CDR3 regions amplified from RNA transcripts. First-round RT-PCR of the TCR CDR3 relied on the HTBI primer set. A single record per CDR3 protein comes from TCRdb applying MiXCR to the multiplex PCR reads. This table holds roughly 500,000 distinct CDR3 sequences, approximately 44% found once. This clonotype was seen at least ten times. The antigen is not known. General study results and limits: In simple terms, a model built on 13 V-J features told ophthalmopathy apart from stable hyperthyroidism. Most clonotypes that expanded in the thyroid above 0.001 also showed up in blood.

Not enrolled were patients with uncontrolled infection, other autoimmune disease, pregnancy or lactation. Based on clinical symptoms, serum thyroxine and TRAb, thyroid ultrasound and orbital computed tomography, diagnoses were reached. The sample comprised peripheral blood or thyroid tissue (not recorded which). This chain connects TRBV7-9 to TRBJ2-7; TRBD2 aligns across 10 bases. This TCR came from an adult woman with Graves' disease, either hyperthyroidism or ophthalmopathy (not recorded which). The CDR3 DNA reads TGTGCCAGCAGGTACAGCGGGAGGGCCCTCTCCGAGCAGTACTTC. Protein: CASRYSGRALSEQYF.